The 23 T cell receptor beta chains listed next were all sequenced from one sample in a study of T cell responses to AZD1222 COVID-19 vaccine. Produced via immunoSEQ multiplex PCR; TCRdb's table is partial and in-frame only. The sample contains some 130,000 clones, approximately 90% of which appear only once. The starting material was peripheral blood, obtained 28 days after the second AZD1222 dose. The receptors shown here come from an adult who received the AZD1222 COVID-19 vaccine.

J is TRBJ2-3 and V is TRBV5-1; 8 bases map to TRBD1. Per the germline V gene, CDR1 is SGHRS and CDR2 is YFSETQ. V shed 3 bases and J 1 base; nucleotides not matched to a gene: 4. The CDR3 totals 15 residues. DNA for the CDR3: TGCGCCAGCAGCTCAGGACAGGGTCGCACAGATACGCAGTATTTT. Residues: CASSSGQGRTDTQYF.

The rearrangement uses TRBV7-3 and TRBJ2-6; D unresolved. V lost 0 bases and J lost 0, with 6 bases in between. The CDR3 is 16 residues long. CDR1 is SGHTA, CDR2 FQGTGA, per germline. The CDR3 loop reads CASSLTFGSGANVLTF. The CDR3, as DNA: TGTGCCAGCAGCTTAACGTTCGGCTCTGGGGCCAACGTCCTGACTTTC.

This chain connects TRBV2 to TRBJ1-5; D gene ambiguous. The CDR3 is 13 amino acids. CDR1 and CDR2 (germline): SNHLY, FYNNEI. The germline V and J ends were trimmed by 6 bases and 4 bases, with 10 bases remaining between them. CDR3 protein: CASSGRRNQPQHF. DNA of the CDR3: TGTGCCAGCAGCGGTAGGCGGAATCAGCCCCAGCATTTT.

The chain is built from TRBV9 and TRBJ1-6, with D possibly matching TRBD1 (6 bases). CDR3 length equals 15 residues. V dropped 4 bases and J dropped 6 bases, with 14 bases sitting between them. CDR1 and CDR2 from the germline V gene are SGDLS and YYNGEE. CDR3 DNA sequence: TGTGCCAGCAGCCCCCGAGGGGGGGGTAATTCACCCCTCCACTTT. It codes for CASSPRGGGNSPLHF.

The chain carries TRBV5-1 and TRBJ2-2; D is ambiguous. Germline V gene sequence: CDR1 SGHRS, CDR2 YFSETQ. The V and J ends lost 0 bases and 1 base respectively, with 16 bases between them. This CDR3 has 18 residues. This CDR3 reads CASSLAFRRWENTGELFF. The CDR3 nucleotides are TGCGCCAGCAGCTTGGCTTTTCGGAGATGGGAGAACACCGGGGAGCTGTTTTTT.

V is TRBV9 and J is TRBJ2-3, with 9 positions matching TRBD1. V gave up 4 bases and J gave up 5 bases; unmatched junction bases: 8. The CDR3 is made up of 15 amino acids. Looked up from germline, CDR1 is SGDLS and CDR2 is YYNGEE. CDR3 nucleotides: TGTGCCAGCAGCCCGAGAGGACAGGGGCTAGATACGCAGTATTTT. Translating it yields CASSPRGQGLDTQYF.

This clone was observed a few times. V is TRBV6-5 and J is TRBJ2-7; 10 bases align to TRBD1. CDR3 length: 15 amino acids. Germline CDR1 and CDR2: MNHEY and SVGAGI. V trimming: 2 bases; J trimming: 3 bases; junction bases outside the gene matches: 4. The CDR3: CASSYATGGGYEQYF. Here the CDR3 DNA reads TGTGCCAGCAGTTACGCGACAGGGGGCGGCTACGAGCAGTACTTC.

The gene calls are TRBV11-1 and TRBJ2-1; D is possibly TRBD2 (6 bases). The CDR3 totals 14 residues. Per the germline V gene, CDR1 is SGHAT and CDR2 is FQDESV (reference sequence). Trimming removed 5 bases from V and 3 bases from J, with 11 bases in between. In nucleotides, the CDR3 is TGTGCCAGCAGCCCCCGGACTAACTACAATGAGCAGTTCTTC. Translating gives CASSPRTNYNEQFF.

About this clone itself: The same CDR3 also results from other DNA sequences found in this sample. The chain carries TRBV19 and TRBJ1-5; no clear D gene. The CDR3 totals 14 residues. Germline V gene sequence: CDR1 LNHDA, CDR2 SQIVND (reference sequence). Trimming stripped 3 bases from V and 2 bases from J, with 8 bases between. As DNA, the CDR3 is TGTGCCAGTAGTATCCGCACAGGCAATCAGCCCCAGCATTTT. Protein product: CASSIRTGNQPQHF.

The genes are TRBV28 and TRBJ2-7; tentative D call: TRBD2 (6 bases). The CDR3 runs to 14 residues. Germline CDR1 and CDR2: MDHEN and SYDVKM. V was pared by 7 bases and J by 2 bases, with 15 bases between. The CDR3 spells CASTLSGAPYEQYF. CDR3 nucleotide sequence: TGTGCCAGCACCCTTAGCGGAGCCCCCTACGAGCAGTACTTC. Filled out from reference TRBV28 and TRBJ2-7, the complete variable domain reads DVKVTQSSRYLVKRTGEKVFLECVQDMDHENMFWYRQDPGLGLRLIYFSYDVKMKEKGDIPEGYSVSREKKERFSLILESASTNQTSMYLCASTLSGAPYEQYFGPGTRLTVT.

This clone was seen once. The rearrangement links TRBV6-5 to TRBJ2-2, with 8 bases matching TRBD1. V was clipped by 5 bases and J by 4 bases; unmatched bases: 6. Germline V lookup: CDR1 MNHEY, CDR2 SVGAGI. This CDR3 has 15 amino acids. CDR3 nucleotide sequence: TGTGCCAGCAGTCCTTTGGACAGGGCCACCGGGGAGCTGTTTTTT. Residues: CASSPLDRATGELFF.

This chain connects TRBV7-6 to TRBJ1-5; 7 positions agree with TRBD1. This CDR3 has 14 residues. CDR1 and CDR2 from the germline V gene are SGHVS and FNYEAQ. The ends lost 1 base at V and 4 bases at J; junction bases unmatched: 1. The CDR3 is CASSLGQGNQPQHF. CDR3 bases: TGTGCCAGCAGCTTAGGACAGGGAAATCAGCCCCAGCATTTT.

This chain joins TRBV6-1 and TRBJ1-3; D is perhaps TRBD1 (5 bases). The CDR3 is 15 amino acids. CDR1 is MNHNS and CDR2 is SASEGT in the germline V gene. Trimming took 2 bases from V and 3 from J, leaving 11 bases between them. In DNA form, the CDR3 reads TGTGCCAGCAGTGAATATCGGGGGATTGGAAACACCATATATTTT. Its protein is CASSEYRGIGNTIYF.

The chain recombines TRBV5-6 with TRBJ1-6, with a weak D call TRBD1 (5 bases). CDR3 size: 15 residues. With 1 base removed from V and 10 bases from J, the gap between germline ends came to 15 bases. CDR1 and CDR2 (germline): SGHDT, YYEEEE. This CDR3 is CASSLLRGSKSPLHF. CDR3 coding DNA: TGTGCCAGCAGCTTGTTAAGGGGTTCAAAATCACCCCTCCACTTT.

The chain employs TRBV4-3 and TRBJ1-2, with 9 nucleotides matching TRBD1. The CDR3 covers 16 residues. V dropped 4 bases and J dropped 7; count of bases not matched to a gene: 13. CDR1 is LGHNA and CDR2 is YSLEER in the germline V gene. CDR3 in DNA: TGCGCCAGCAGCCCAGTGGGACAGGGAAGCTTCACTGGCTACACCTTC. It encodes CASSPVGQGSFTGYTF.

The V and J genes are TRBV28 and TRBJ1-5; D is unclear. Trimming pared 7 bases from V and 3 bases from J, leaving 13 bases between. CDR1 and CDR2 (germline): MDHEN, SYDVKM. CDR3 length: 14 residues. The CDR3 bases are TGTGCCAGCACCCCGGCCCGACCCAATCAGCCCCAGCATTTT. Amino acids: CASTPARPNQPQHF. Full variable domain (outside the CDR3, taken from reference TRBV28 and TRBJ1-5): DVKVTQSSRYLVKRTGEKVFLECVQDMDHENMFWYRQDPGLGLRLIYFSYDVKMKEKGDIPEGYSVSREKKERFSLILESASTNQTSMYLCASTPARPNQPQHFGDGTRLSIL.

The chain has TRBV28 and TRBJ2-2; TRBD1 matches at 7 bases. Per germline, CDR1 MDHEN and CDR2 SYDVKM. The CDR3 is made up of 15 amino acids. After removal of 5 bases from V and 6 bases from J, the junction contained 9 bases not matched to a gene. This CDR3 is CASSQGQATPGELFF. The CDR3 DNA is TGTGCCAGCAGTCAAGGACAGGCAACACCCGGGGAGCTGTTTTTT.

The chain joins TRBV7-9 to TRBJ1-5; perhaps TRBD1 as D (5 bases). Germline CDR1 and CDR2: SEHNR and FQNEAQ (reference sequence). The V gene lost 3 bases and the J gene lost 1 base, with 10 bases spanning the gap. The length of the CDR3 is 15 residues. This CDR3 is CASSFSGGSNQPQHF. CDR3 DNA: TGTGCCAGCAGCTTTTCCGGGGGAAGCAATCAGCCCCAGCATTTT.

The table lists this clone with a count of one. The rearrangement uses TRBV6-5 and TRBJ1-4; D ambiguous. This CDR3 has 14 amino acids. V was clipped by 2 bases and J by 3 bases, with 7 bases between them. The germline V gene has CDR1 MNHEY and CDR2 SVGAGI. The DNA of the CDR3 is TGTGCCAGCAGTTACGGTGCGGCTAATGAAAAACTGTTTTTT. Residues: CASSYGAANEKLFF.

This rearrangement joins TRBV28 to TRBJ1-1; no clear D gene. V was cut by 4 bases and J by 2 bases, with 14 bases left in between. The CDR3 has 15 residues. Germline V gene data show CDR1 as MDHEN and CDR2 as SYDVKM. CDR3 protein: CASSSQPGDNTEAFF. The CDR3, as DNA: TGTGCCAGCAGTTCTCAACCGGGAGATAACACTGAAGCTTTCTTT. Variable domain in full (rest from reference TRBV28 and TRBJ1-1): DVKVTQSSRYLVKRTGEKVFLECVQDMDHENMFWYRQDPGLGLRLIYFSYDVKMKEKGDIPEGYSVSREKKERFSLILESASTNQTSMYLCASSSQPGDNTEAFFGQGTRLTVV.

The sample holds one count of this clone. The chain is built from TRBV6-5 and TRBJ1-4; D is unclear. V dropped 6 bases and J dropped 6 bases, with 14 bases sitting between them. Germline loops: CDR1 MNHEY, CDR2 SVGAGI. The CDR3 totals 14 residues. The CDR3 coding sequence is TGTGCCAGCAGCCTTAATTTCGGGCATGAAAAACTGTTTTTT. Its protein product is CASSLNFGHEKLFF.

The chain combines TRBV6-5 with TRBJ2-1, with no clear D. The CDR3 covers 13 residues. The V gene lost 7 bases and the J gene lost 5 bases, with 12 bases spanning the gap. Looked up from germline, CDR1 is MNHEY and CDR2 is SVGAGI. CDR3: CASISGRNNEQFF. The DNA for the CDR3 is TGTGCCAGCATCTCCGGGCGGAACAATGAGCAGTTCTTC.

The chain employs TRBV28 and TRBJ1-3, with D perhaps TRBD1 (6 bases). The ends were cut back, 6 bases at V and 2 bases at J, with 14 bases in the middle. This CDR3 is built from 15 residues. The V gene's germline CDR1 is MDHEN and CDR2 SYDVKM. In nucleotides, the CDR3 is TGTGCCAGCAGGGGAGGACAGTGGACTGGAAACACCATATATTTT. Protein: CASRGGQWTGNTIYF.